The source of this TCR beta chain is a study of post-analysis software for immune sequencing data. Broader study findings: In patients, TRBV5-6, TRBV5-1 and TRBV20-1 belonged to four or five TRBV segments found more frequently than in controls. Controls' normalized Chao1 diversity significantly exceeded that of multiple sclerosis patients.

Carried by the TCR beta cDNA libraries were unique molecular identifiers. Some 500,000 cDNA molecules were obtained per 1 to 10 million input T cells. TCRdb reprocessed the PCR reads via MiXCR and lists one record per CDR3 protein. The sample has 700,000 to 900,000 distinct CDR3 sequences, under 60% seen once; the top ten hold over 4.5%. The CDR3 is 17 residues long. V lost 2 bases to trimming and J lost 3 bases, with 17 bases between them. From germline, CDR1 is MDHEN and CDR2 SYDVKM. This clonotype was detected a few times. What it binds is unknown. The sequence derives from a girl aged 5 to 17 with multiple sclerosis. Sample: blood. The J gene is TRBJ1-5, the V gene TRBV28; D may be TRBD1 (5 bases). Here the CDR3 reads CASSLRTDRFLNQPQHF. In DNA form, the CDR3 reads TGTGCCAGCAGTTTACGAACCGACAGATTCCTCAATCAGCCCCAGCATTTT. Supplemented by reference TRBV28 and TRBJ1-5, the full variable domain reads DVKVTQSSRYLVKRTGEKVFLECVQDMDHENMFWYRQDPGLGLRLIYFSYDVKMKEKGDIPEGYSVSREKKERFSLILESASTNQTSMYLCASSLRTDRFLNQPQHFGDGTRLSIL.